This T cell receptor (beta chain) was sequenced in a study of OX40 agonist ivuxolimab in advanced cancers. At the level of the study: Mean age about 60 years, range about 20 to 85; nearly 85% male. Prior therapy, whether anti-PD-1, anti-PD-L1 or anti-CTLA-4, was allowed, and 40% had some.

Study-level findings and limits: On average, CD8+ T cells had more expanded clones than CD4+.

This clone has only one observation. The antigen is undetermined. Sequenced by immunoSEQ multiplex PCR; TCRdb stores in-frame clones only, minus some. The repertoire includes 95,000 to 100,000 clones, around 91% of them detected once, and 1.5% to 2% sits in the top ten. CDR1 SGHDT and CDR2 YYEEEE come from the germline V gene. The ends were cut back, 0 bases at V and 2 bases at J, with 6 bases in the middle. The CDR3 has 13 amino acids. The chain links TRBV5-6 to TRBJ2-7; D is unresolved. The receptor was isolated from an adult with an advanced solid tumor such as melanoma, head and neck, liver or kidney cancer. Source: CD4+ or CD8+ T cells sorted from blood, taken in a trial of the OX40 agonist ivuxolimab. This chain's CDR3 is CASSLAGTYEQYF. The CDR3 region has the DNA TGTGCCAGCAGCTTGGCTGGGACCTACGAGCAGTACTTC.